These T cell receptor beta chains were read from a single sample in a study of cytomegalovirus exposure and HLA in healthy donors. Using immunoSEQ multiplex PCR, the repertoire was profiled, and TCRdb retains in-frame clones only, with some absent. In the table there are about 120,000 clones, 75% to 90% of which are singletons. Sequenced input: PBMCs. The source is a woman aged 18-35 years in good health and CMV-seronegative. Each CDR3 is given with its conserved first and last residue. D genes are given only for firm matches. Rows may omit the clone size; those that give it use once, few, many or a size class.

V	D	J	size	DNA	CDR3
TRBV6-5	TRBD2	TRBJ2-3	.	TGTGCCAGCAGTTATAGCGGGGGGGCCGCAGATACGCAGTATTTT	CASSYSGGAADTQYF
TRBV9	TRBD2	TRBJ2-5	.	TGTGCCAGCAGCGAGGGGACTAGCGGGGGGCAACAAGAGACCCAGTACTTC	CASSEGTSGGQQETQYF
TRBV18	.	TRBJ2-5	.	TGTGCCAGCTCACCTCGAGCGGGTGAGGAGACCCAGTACTTC	CASSPRAGEETQYF
TRBV2	TRBD1	TRBJ1-2	.	TGTGCCAGCATAAGGGGGCGCGGATACGGCTACACCTTC	CASIRGRGYGYTF
TRBV6-1	TRBD2	TRBJ2-3	.	TGTGCCAGCCAACTAGCGGATAGCACAGATACGCAGTATTTT	CASQLADSTDTQYF
TRBV21-1	.	TRBJ1-2	few	TGTGCCAGCAGCACATATGGCTACACCTTC	CASSTYGYTF
TRBV7-8	.	TRBJ2-3	.	TGTGCCAGCAGCCGACACACAGATACGCAGTATTTT	CASSRHTDTQYF
TRBV6-1	.	TRBJ1-5	.	TGTGCCAGCAGTGAAGCCTGGCGGAGTCAGCCCCAGCATTTT	CASSEAWRSQPQHF
TRBV7-2	.	TRBJ2-7	.	TGTGCCAGCAGCTTAGCGGGGAGCGCCTCCGGATACGAGCAGTACTTC	CASSLAGSASGYEQYF
TRBV5-1	TRBD1	TRBJ2-1	.	TGCGCCAGCAGCTTGGGGACAGGGGAGTACAATGAGCAGTTCTTC	CASSLGTGEYNEQFF
TRBV5-1	.	TRBJ1-4	.	TGCGCCAGCAGCTGGGCTCCGAACGGGGGGGAAAAACTGGTTTTT	CASSWAPNGGEKLVF
TRBV11-2	TRBD2	TRBJ2-5	.	TGTGCCAGCACCGCCTCTAGCGGGGGTCGATGGGCCCAGTACTTC	CASTASSGGRWAQYF
TRBV19	TRBD2	TRBJ2-5	.	TGTGCCAGTAGTATACGAGCGGGGGGGCCCCTGGAGACCCAGTACTTC	CASSIRAGGPLETQYF
TRBV15	TRBD1	TRBJ1-2	.	TGTGCCACCAGCCGTAGTCCCGGGACAGCCGCCTCCTATGGCTACACCTTC	CATSRSPGTAASYGYTF
TRBV6-1	.	TRBJ1-4	.	TGTGCCAGCAGTGAATTGCGTAGCACCACTAATGAAAAACTGTTTTTT	CASSELRSTTNEKLFF
TRBV12-5	TRBD1	TRBJ2-3	once	TGTGCTAGTGGTCCAGGGACAGCCCTGACAGATACGCAGTATTTT	CASGPGTALTDTQYF
TRBV5-1	TRBD1	TRBJ2-3	.	TGCGCCAGCAGCCCGGGACAGGGGACTTTCGATACGCAGTATTTT	CASSPGQGTFDTQYF
TRBV10-3	.	TRBJ1-4	.	TGTGCCATCAGTGAGGGAGGGGTAAGAGAAAAACTGTTTTTT	CAISEGGVREKLFF
TRBV2	.	TRBJ2-3	once	TGTGCCAGCAGTAAACAGGCTAGGGATACGCAGTATTTT	CASSKQARDTQYF
TRBV7-9	TRBD1	TRBJ2-7	.	TGTGCCAGCAGCTTACCGACAGGGGGCCGCTACGAGCAGTACTTC	CASSLPTGGRYEQYF
TRBV7-3	.	TRBJ2-3	.	TGTGCCAGCAGCTTACAGGGATGGGGCACAGATACGCAGTATTTT	CASSLQGWGTDTQYF
TRBV27	TRBD1	TRBJ2-5	.	TGTGCCAGCAGTTCCAGGAGGACAGGGTGGGAGACCCAGTACTTC	CASSSRRTGWETQYF
TRBV5-1	TRBD2	TRBJ2-1	.	TGCGCCAGCAGCTCCCTAGCGGGGGACTACAATGAGCAGTTCTTC	CASSSLAGDYNEQFF